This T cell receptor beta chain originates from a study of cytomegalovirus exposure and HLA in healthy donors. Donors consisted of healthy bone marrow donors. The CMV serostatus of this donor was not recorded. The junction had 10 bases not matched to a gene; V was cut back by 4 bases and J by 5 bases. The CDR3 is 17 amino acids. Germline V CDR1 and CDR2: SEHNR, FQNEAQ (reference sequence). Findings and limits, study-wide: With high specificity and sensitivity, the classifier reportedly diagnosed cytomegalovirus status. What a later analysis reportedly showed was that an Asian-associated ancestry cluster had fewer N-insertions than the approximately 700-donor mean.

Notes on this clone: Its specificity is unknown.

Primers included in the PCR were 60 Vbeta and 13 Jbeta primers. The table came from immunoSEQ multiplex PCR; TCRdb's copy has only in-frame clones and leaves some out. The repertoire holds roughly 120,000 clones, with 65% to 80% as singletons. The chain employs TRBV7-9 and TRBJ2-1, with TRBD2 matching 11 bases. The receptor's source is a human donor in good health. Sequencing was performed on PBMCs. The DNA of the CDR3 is TGTGCCAGCAGCTCCGATCCTAGCGGGAGGTTCCACAATGAGCAGTTCTTC. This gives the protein CASSSDPSGRFHNEQFF.